This entry features one T cell receptor beta chain sequence. This entry is derived from a study of blood T cell repertoires in COVID-19. Study information: PBMCs, B-cell-depleted T cells, or T cells provided the cDNA or gDNA that made up the material.

In the study's own analysis: Scientists estimated how many nucleated cells there were by amplifying reference gene primers. Assay: immunoSEQ multiplex PCR; the TCRdb copy retains only in-frame clones and omits some. V, J and clone size derive from that table, while D and trimming were established from the DNA sequence. The sample records roughly 300,000 clones, roughly 90% being singletons. Enrollment of patients from Seattle took place during active infection, with longitudinal follow-up. This sequence originates from a woman aged 25-40 years with COVID-19, enrolled during active disease. What was sequenced was peripheral blood.

The DNA for the CDR3 is TGTGCCAGCAGGGGACAGGGGGAAACTGGGGCCAACGTCCTGACTTTC. Amino acids: CASRGQGETGANVLTF. The V gene is TRBV6-6, the J gene TRBJ2-6; 11 bases align to TRBD1. Per the germline V gene, CDR1 is MNHNY and CDR2 is SVGAGI (reference sequence). V gave up 6 bases and J gave up 2 bases; unmatched junction bases: 3. CDR3 length equals 16 residues.